This passage covers 3 T cell receptor beta chains from one sample sequenced in a study of cytomegalovirus exposure and HLA in healthy donors (dated by TCRdb to the late 2010s). Library prep was done by the immunoSEQ multiplex PCR assay. A mixture of 60 forward primers for TCR Vbeta segments and 13 reverse primers for TCR Jbeta segments was used in the multiplex PCR. As stored in TCRdb, this immuneACCESS dataset retains in-frame rearrangements with V and J assigned. A fraction of the clones does not appear; measured against another copy, unresolved V genes explain less than half of the discrepancy, and the remainder lacks a known reason. The sample table shows approximately 150,000 clones, and approximately 80% are seen once. Clones ranked in the top ten supply less than 2% of the sample. Sequenced input: PBMCs. All receptors derive from a man aged 40-49 years in good health and CMV-seronegative.

The chain links TRBV5-1 to TRBJ2-7; a possible D gene is TRBD1 (5 bases). The CDR3 consists of 13 residues. Per germline, CDR1 SGHRS and CDR2 YFSETQ. V was clipped by 7 bases and J by 7 bases, with 18 bases between them. The CDR3 coding sequence is TGCGCCAGCTCCAGGGAACCGATTACTGAGCAGTACTTC. Translating gives CASSREPITEQYF. The full variable domain, rest sourced from reference TRBV5-1 and TRBJ2-7, is KAGVTQTPRYLIKTRGQQVTLSCSPISGHRSVSWYQQTPGQGLQFLFEYFSETQRNKGNFPGRFSGRQFSNSRSEMNVSTLELGDSALYLCASSREPITEQYFGPGTRLTVT.

This rearrangement joins TRBV6-1 to TRBJ1-2, with unresolved D. Germline V gene lookup returns CDR1 MNHNS and CDR2 SASEGT. Trimming took off 6 bases at V and 2 bases at J, with 10 bases between the two ends. The CDR3 is 13 amino acids. The CDR3, as DNA: TGTGCCAGCAGGCCGACACCGAACTATGGCTACACCTTC. Translation: CASRPTPNYGYTF.

This clone was found a few times. CDR3 bases: TGTGCCTGGAGAACAGCACAGCGCACAGATACGCAGTATTTT. Translated, it gives CAWRTAQRTDTQYF. V and J are TRBV30 and TRBJ2-3; D gene unclear. Per the germline V gene, CDR1 is GTSNPN and CDR2 is SVGIG (reference sequence). This CDR3 contains 14 residues. The ends were cut back, 3 bases at V and 1 base at J, with 11 bases in the middle.